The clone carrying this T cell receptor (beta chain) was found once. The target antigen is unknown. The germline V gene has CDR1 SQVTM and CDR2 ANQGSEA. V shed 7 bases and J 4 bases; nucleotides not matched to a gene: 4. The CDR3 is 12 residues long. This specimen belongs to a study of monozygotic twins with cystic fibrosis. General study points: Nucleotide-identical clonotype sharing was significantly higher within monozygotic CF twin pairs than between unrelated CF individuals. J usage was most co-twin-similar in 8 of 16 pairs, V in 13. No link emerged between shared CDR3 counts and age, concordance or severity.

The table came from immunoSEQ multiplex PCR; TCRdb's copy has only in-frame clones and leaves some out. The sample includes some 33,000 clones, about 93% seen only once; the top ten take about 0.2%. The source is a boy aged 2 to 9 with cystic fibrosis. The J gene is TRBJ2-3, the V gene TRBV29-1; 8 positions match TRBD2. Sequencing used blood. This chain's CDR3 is CSGSGGADTQYF. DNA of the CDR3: TGCAGCGGAAGCGGGGGCGCAGATACGCAGTATTTT.